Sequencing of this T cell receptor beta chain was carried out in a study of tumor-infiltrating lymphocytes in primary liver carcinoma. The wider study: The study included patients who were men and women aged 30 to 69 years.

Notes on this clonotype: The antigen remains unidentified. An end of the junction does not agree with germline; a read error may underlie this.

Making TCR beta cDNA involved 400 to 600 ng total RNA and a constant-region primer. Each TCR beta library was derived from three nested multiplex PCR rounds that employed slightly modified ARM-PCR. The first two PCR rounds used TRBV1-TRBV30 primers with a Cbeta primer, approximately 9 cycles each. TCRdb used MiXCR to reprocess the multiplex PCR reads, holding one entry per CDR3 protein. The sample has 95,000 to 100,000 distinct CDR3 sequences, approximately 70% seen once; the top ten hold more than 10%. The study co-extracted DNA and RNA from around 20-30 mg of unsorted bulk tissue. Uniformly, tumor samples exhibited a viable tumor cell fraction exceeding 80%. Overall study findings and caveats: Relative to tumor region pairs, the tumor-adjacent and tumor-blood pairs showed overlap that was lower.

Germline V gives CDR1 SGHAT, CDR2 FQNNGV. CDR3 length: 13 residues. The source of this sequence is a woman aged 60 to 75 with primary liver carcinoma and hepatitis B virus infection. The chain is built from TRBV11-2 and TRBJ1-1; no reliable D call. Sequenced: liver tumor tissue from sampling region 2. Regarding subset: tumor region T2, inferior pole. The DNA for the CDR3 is TGTGTCAGCAGCCCTAGTTTGAACAATAAAGCTTTCTTT. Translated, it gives CVSSPSLNNKAFF.